The TCR beta chain under discussion was sequenced for a study of cytomegalovirus exposure and HLA in healthy donors. The wider study: Among the approximately 380 donors who were genotyped, about 80% fell in the genetic ancestry cluster that is associated with self-reported Caucasian donors.

CDR1 and CDR2 (germline): MRHNA, SNTAGT. The CDR3 is 14 amino acids. With 0 bases clipped from V and 9 bases from J, the junction kept 5 bases outside the gene matches. The PCR was carried out with 60 Vbeta primers and 13 Jbeta primers. TCRdb's copy holds only in-frame clones and misses some; the assay was immunoSEQ multiplex PCR. The repertoire holds a few hundred thousand clones, with about four fifths as singletons. Input material: PBMCs. The chain recombines TRBV6-4 with TRBJ1-3; 7 bases are shared with TRBD1. The receptor comes from a girl aged 2 to 10 in good health and CMV-seronegative. CDR3 region: CASSDSTGEGTIYF. In DNA form, the CDR3 reads TGTGCCAGCAGTGACTCAACAGGGGAAGGCACCATATATTTT.